A selection of T cell receptor beta chains follows, all from one sample in a study of T cell responses to AZD1222 COVID-19 vaccine. This table comes from immunoSEQ multiplex PCR, and its TCRdb copy is limited to in-frame clones, with some not included. This table has over 100,000 clones, roughly 89% appearing once. Sample: peripheral blood, taken on day 0 of AZD1222 vaccination. The receptors originated from an adult in good health. CDR3s include the opening cysteine and the closing phenylalanine or tryptophan. D genes are given only for firm matches. The size entry is marked missing in some rows and otherwise reads once, few, many or a size class.

clone_size: once; j_call: TRBJ2-3; v_call: TRBV2; d_call: TRBD2; cdr3_aa: CASSEQTGGPTDTQYF; cdr3_nt: TGTGCCAGCAGTGAACAAACGGGAGGGCCCACAGATACGCAGTATTTT
clone_size: -; j_call: TRBJ1-5; v_call: TRBV2; d_call: -; cdr3_aa: CASRTDSNQPQHF; cdr3_nt: TGTGCCAGCAGGACAGATAGCAATCAGCCCCAGCATTTT
clone_size: -; j_call: TRBJ1-2; v_call: TRBV2; d_call: -; cdr3_aa: CASIRGAGYGYTF; cdr3_nt: TGTGCCAGCATCCGGGGGGCGGGCTATGGCTACACCTTC
clone_size: once; j_call: TRBJ2-3; v_call: TRBV7-2; d_call: -; cdr3_aa: CASSQIWGSTDTQYF; cdr3_nt: TGTGCCAGCAGCCAAATCTGGGGCAGCACAGATACGCAGTATTTT
clone_size: -; j_call: TRBJ2-1; v_call: TRBV5-6; d_call: -; cdr3_aa: CASSARFNEQFF; cdr3_nt: TGTGCCAGCAGCGCTCGTTTCAATGAGCAGTTCTTC
clone_size: -; j_call: TRBJ1-1; v_call: TRBV5-1; d_call: -; cdr3_aa: CASSLIVNTEAFF; cdr3_nt: TGCGCCAGCAGCTTGATAGTGAACACTGAAGCTTTCTTT
clone_size: -; j_call: TRBJ2-1; v_call: TRBV10-2; d_call: TRBD2; cdr3_aa: CASSETLTSPTYNEQFF; cdr3_nt: TGCGCCAGCAGTGAGACCTTGACTAGCCCCACCTACAATGAGCAGTTCTTC
clone_size: -; j_call: TRBJ1-1; v_call: TRBV6-5; d_call: -; cdr3_aa: CASRKGEGTEAFF; cdr3_nt: TGTGCCAGCAGAAAAGGGGAAGGGACTGAAGCTTTCTTT
clone_size: -; j_call: TRBJ2-2; v_call: TRBV12-3/TRBV12-4; d_call: -; cdr3_aa: CASTTRRAGELFF; cdr3_nt: TGTGCCAGCACCACCAGGAGGGCCGGGGAGCTGTTTTTT
clone_size: -; j_call: TRBJ2-2; v_call: TRBV6-2/TRBV6-3; d_call: TRBD1; cdr3_aa: CASSYSTGQGTGELFF; cdr3_nt: TGTGCCAGCAGTTACTCGACGGGACAGGGGACCGGGGAGCTGTTTTTT
clone_size: few; j_call: TRBJ2-7; v_call: TRBV28; d_call: -; cdr3_aa: CASSPRVTPFEQYF; cdr3_nt: TGTGCCAGCAGCCCCCGAGTAACACCCTTTGAGCAGTACTTC
clone_size: -; j_call: TRBJ1-6; v_call: TRBV7-2; d_call: TRBD1; cdr3_aa: CASSLARGHNSPLHF; cdr3_nt: TGTGCCAGCAGCTTAGCCAGGGGGCATAATTCACCCCTCCACTTT
clone_size: -; j_call: TRBJ2-2; v_call: TRBV3-1/TRBV3-2; d_call: TRBD1; cdr3_aa: CASSNGTGNTGELFF; cdr3_nt: TGTGCCAGCAGCAACGGGACAGGGAACACCGGGGAGCTGTTTTTT
clone_size: -; j_call: TRBJ1-6; v_call: TRBV7-9; d_call: TRBD1; cdr3_aa: CASSFTGTGGRGSPLHF; cdr3_nt: TGTGCCAGCAGCTTTACCGGGACAGGGGGTCGGGGTTCACCCCTCCACTTT
clone_size: -; j_call: TRBJ2-1; v_call: TRBV6-5; d_call: -; cdr3_aa: CASSYASLGSHEQFF; cdr3_nt: TGTGCCAGCAGTTACGCCTCTCTGGGCTCCCATGAGCAGTTCTTC
clone_size: -; j_call: TRBJ2-2; v_call: TRBV28; d_call: TRBD2; cdr3_aa: CASSASGLEGTGELFF; cdr3_nt: TGTGCCAGCAGCGCTAGCGGACTAGAGGGCACCGGGGAGCTGTTTTTT
clone_size: few; j_call: TRBJ2-7; v_call: TRBV4-3; d_call: -; cdr3_aa: CASSQGTALSYEQYF; cdr3_nt: TGCGCCAGCAGCCAAGGGACGGCCCTCTCCTACGAGCAGTACTTC
clone_size: -; j_call: TRBJ1-6; v_call: TRBV27; d_call: -; cdr3_aa: CASSFSNSPLHF; cdr3_nt: TGTGCCAGCAGTTTTAGTAATTCACCCCTCCACTTT
clone_size: -; j_call: TRBJ1-1; v_call: TRBV30; d_call: -; cdr3_aa: CAWSVYRVRPEAFF; cdr3_nt: TGTGCCTGGAGTGTCTATAGGGTTCGTCCTGAAGCTTTCTTT
clone_size: -; j_call: TRBJ1-1; v_call: TRBV7-2; d_call: -; cdr3_aa: CASSTFPRGLTEAFF; cdr3_nt: TGTGCCAGCAGCACTTTTCCCAGGGGTCTCACTGAAGCTTTCTTT
clone_size: -; j_call: TRBJ1-1; v_call: TRBV19; d_call: -; cdr3_aa: CASSMGVGTEAFF; cdr3_nt: TGTGCCAGTAGTATGGGCGTGGGCACTGAAGCTTTCTTT
clone_size: -; j_call: TRBJ1-5; v_call: TRBV20-1; d_call: -; cdr3_aa: CSASTGPSNQPQHF; cdr3_nt: TGCAGTGCGAGTACAGGGCCCAGCAATCAGCCCCAGCATTTT
clone_size: -; j_call: TRBJ2-6; v_call: TRBV7-3; d_call: -; cdr3_aa: CASSQDVSGANVLTF; cdr3_nt: TGTGCCAGCAGCCAGGACGTCTCTGGGGCCAACGTCCTGACTTTC
clone_size: -; j_call: TRBJ1-1; v_call: TRBV5-1; d_call: -; cdr3_aa: CASSTEGWNTEAFF; cdr3_nt: TGCGCCAGCAGCACGGAGGGCTGGAACACTGAAGCTTTCTTT
clone_size: few; j_call: TRBJ2-7; v_call: TRBV6-5; d_call: TRBD2; cdr3_aa: CASRSLAGEQYF; cdr3_nt: TGTGCCAGCAGGTCGCTAGCGGGAGAGCAGTACTTC
clone_size: -; j_call: TRBJ1-4; v_call: TRBV11-2; d_call: -; cdr3_aa: CASSFQGFEKLFF; cdr3_nt: TGTGCCAGCAGCTTTCAGGGTTTTGAAAAACTGTTTTTT
clone_size: few; j_call: TRBJ1-6; v_call: TRBV6-6; d_call: -; cdr3_aa: CASSYSPNSPLHF; cdr3_nt: TGTGCCAGCAGTTACAGTCCTAATTCACCCCTCCACTTT
clone_size: -; j_call: TRBJ2-3; v_call: TRBV27; d_call: -; cdr3_aa: CASRRLGTTDTQYF; cdr3_nt: TGTGCCAGCAGGAGACTAGGAACCACAGATACGCAGTATTTT
clone_size: -; j_call: TRBJ2-4; v_call: TRBV7-9; d_call: -; cdr3_aa: CASSSPELGNIQYF; cdr3_nt: TGTGCCAGCAGCTCCCCAGAGCTTGGGAACATTCAGTACTTC
clone_size: -; j_call: TRBJ2-7; v_call: TRBV28; d_call: TRBD2; cdr3_aa: CASSALAGSDIYEQYF; cdr3_nt: TGTGCCAGCAGTGCGCTAGCGGGTAGTGACATCTACGAGCAGTACTTC
clone_size: -; j_call: TRBJ1-2; v_call: TRBV18; d_call: TRBD1; cdr3_aa: CASSPGTADGYTF; cdr3_nt: TGTGCCAGCTCACCCGGGACAGCAGATGGCTACACCTTC
clone_size: -; j_call: TRBJ2-2; v_call: TRBV5-1; d_call: -; cdr3_aa: CASSLSPQNTGELFF; cdr3_nt: TGCGCCAGCAGCTTGAGTCCCCAAAACACCGGGGAGCTGTTTTTT
clone_size: -; j_call: TRBJ2-3; v_call: TRBV7-2; d_call: TRBD2; cdr3_aa: CASRIAGGLADTQYF; cdr3_nt: TGTGCCAGCAGGATAGCGGGAGGGTTGGCAGATACGCAGTATTTT
clone_size: -; j_call: TRBJ1-4; v_call: TRBV5-1; d_call: TRBD1; cdr3_aa: CASSLGQGKGEKLFF; cdr3_nt: TGCGCCAGCAGCTTGGGACAGGGGAAGGGTGAAAAACTGTTTTTT
clone_size: -; j_call: TRBJ2-6; v_call: TRBV3-1/TRBV3-2; d_call: TRBD1; cdr3_aa: CASSQRQGPSGANVLTF; cdr3_nt: TGTGCCAGCAGCCAGAGACAGGGCCCTTCTGGGGCCAACGTCCTGACTTTC
clone_size: -; j_call: TRBJ1-5; v_call: TRBV3-1/TRBV3-2; d_call: -; cdr3_aa: CASSRGPSGTSGQPQHF; cdr3_nt: TGTGCCAGCAGCCGCGGACCCTCCGGGACCTCGGGTCAGCCCCAGCATTTT
clone_size: -; j_call: TRBJ1-1; v_call: TRBV7-2; d_call: -; cdr3_aa: CASSFQRGPNTEAFF; cdr3_nt: TGTGCCAGCAGCTTTCAAAGGGGTCCAAACACTGAAGCTTTCTTT